The rows below give T cell receptor beta chains drawn from one sample of a study of T cells after yellow fever vaccination. TCRdb passed the 5' RACE reads through MiXCR, listing each CDR3 protein once. The sample consists of 620,000 or so distinct CDR3 sequences, around 12% of them appearing once. The sequenced sample was PBMCs, obtained on the day of the yellow fever booster vaccination. All receptors come from a man younger than 40 who received the YFV17D yellow fever vaccine. The CDR3 runs from the conserved cysteine through the conserved F or W. D genes are given only for firm matches. A row's size may be missing; if present it is once, few, many or a size class.

j_call | d_call | v_call | clone_size | cdr3_nt | cdr3_aa
TRBJ2-1 | TRBD1 | TRBV30 | . | TGTGCCTGGAGTCGGGGACAGCAAAACAATGAGCAGTTCTTC | CAWSRGQQNNEQFF
TRBJ1-1 | . | TRBV15 | few | TGTGCCACCAGCAGCCGGGGCCCTGAAGCTTTCTTT | CATSSRGPEAFF
TRBJ2-1 | . | TRBV7-8 | . | TGTGCCAGCAGCTTAGGGGAGAATGAGCAGTTCTTC | CASSLGENEQFF
TRBJ2-1 | TRBD1 | TRBV19 | . | TGTGCCAGTAGTCCTCTTGTGGGACAGGGGAACAATGAGCAGTTCTTC | CASSPLVGQGNNEQFF
TRBJ2-5 | TRBD2 | TRBV20-1 | . | TGCAGTGCTAGAACTCCAACGGGACTATCGGTGGAGACCCAGTACTTC | CSARTPTGLSVETQYF
TRBJ2-7 | . | TRBV6-2/TRBV6-3 | . | TGTGCCAGCAGCAGAGGTAGGGGCACCTACGAGCAGTACTTC | CASSRGRGTYEQYF
TRBJ2-5 | . | TRBV7-2 | . | TGTGCCAGCAGCTTAAGTACAGGGTCCGGTTCGGAGACCCAGTACTTC | CASSLSTGSGSETQYF
TRBJ1-5 | . | TRBV5-1 | . | TGCGCCAGCAGCCCGGGAATCGACAATCAGCCCCAGCATTTT | CASSPGIDNQPQHF
TRBJ2-5 | . | TRBV7-7 | few | TGTGCCAGCAGGCCCCGACACTTCCAAGAGACCCAGTACTTC | CASRPRHFQETQYF
TRBJ2-5 | . | TRBV10-3 | . | TGTGCCATCAGTGACCCTCTGGGGTACCAAGAGACCCAGTACTTC | CAISDPLGYQETQYF
TRBJ2-1 | TRBD2 | TRBV2 | few | TGTGCCAGCAAAGGGGGCGGGAGGGGGAATGAGCAGTTCTTC | CASKGGGRGNEQFF
TRBJ1-6 | . | TRBV3-1 | few | TGTGCCAGCAGCCGGGGGTTGGAGTCACCCCTCCACTTT | CASSRGLESPLHF
TRBJ2-3 | . | TRBV7-9 | few | TGTGCCAGCAGCCTATCGGAGGGCCTCCATACGCAGTATTTT | CASSLSEGLHTQYF
TRBJ2-3 | TRBD2 | TRBV11-2 | . | TGTGCCAGCAGCTTAAGGCGGGAGGGCCTCCTCCTTTACACAGATACGCAGTATTTT | CASSLRREGLLLYTDTQYF
TRBJ2-1 | . | TRBV3-1 | few | TGTGCCAGCAGCCATAATCTCGTGCCTAATCCCAATGAGCAGTTCTTC | CASSHNLVPNPNEQFF
TRBJ2-7 | . | TRBV5-1 | few | TGCGCCAGCAAAGAGGTCTACGAGCAGTACTTC | CASKEVYEQYF
TRBJ2-7 | . | TRBV4-1 | few | TGCGCCAGCAGCCAAGAGAGAGGCGCCATCTACGAGCAGTACTTC | CASSQERGAIYEQYF
TRBJ2-7 | . | TRBV19 | . | TGTGCCAGTAGTGCTCAGGGACTGATGCGGTACGAGCAGTACTTC | CASSAQGLMRYEQYF
TRBJ2-7 | TRBD2 | TRBV6-1 | many | TGTGCCAGCGGCCTGGGGGGAGGGTCATACGAGCAGTACTTC | CASGLGGGSYEQYF
TRBJ2-5 | TRBD1 | TRBV10-3 | few | TGTGCCGTAGCCGGGACAGGGGGCCCAGAGACCCAGTACTTC | CAVAGTGGPETQYF
TRBJ1-2 | . | TRBV6-4 | few | TGTGCCAGCAGTGACATCGGGGGACTATCCGGCTACACCTTC | CASSDIGGLSGYTF
TRBJ1-1 | TRBD1 | TRBV5-1 | few | TGCGCCAGCAGCCCAGGGTTCACAGGGGGCATCACTGAAGCTTTCTTT | CASSPGFTGGITEAFF
TRBJ2-5 | TRBD2 | TRBV20-1 | . | TGCAGTGCTGGGATGTGGTGGACTAGCGGACAAGAGACCCAGTACTTC | CSAGMWWTSGQETQYF
TRBJ1-2 | . | TRBV7-3 | . | TGTGCCAGCAGCCCAACCGGCCCCCAGAACTATGGCTACACCTTC | CASSPTGPQNYGYTF
TRBJ1-3 | . | TRBV7-9 | . | TGTGCCAGCAGCACCGACACCCGGACAGTAAACACCATATATTTT | CASSTDTRTVNTIYF
TRBJ2-1 | . | TRBV2 | . | TGTGCCAGCAGCGGTAGGATAGTTTCCGTAAATGAGCAGTTCTTC | CASSGRIVSVNEQFF
TRBJ2-1 | TRBD2 | TRBV20-1 | few | TGCAGTGCTAGAGATGGCGGGAGGAAGAATGAGCAGTTCTTC | CSARDGGRKNEQFF
TRBJ1-3 | . | TRBV6-1 | . | TGTGCCAGCAGTGAAGCACGAGCGGGGACTGGAAACACCATATATTTT | CASSEARAGTGNTIYF
TRBJ2-3 | . | TRBV20-1 | few | TGCAGTGCTAGTAGTCGATCAGATACGCAGTATTTT | CSASSRSDTQYF
TRBJ2-7 | . | TRBV5-4 | . | TGTGCCAGCAGCTTGGACAGTGGCCGGATATACGAGCAGTACTTC | CASSLDSGRIYEQYF
TRBJ1-1 | TRBD1 | TRBV6-1 | once | TGTGCCAGCAGAACGACAGGGGATTTGGGGACTGAAGCTTTCTTT | CASRTTGDLGTEAFF
TRBJ1-2 | TRBD1 | TRBV7-2 | few | TGTGCCAGCAGCCCGCCAGGGGGCCACTATGGCTACACCTTC | CASSPPGGHYGYTF